The T cell receptor beta chain described here comes from a study of a mutant IDH1 vaccine in newly diagnosed glioma. Across the whole study: Initiation of the vaccine course occurred 4-6 weeks after radiotherapy alone, or alongside temozolomide cycles. Treated patients had a mean age of about 44 years and a 62.5% male, roughly 40% female split. Earlier therapy was either radiotherapy, temozolomide, or both, and most got both.

Generated by immunoSEQ multiplex PCR, the TCRdb table keeps only in-frame clones and is missing some. The repertoire holds about 56,000 clones, with roughly nine tenths as singletons. Documented time point: week 35, safety follow-up. Mutant IDH1 20-mer peptide, at 300 ug, made up each vaccine dose, with topical imiquimod. About this clone: Antigen: not known.

This CDR3 is 15 amino acids long. In germline, CDR1 is KGHSH, CDR2 LQKENI. The V gene lost 3 bases and the J gene lost 4 bases, with 15 bases spanning the gap. The material was PBMCs, obtained from a glioma patient whose treatment included an IDH1 peptide vaccine. This chain links TRBV18 with TRBJ1-1; D possibly corresponds to TRBD1 (5 bases). This clonotype was sampled from a man between 35 and 55 years old with glioma. In DNA, the CDR3 is TGTGCCAGCTCACCGGGGTTGGACCAGGGCACTGAAGCTTTCTTT. It translates to CASSPGLDQGTEAFF.